The rows below give T cell receptor beta chains drawn from one sample of a study of blood T cell repertoires in COVID-19. Libraries were prepared by immunoSEQ multiplex PCR; TCRdb keeps only in-frame clonotypes and omits some of them. This table holds some 230,000 clones, around 81% found once. The sequenced sample consisted of peripheral blood. The receptors originated from a woman in her fifties or sixties with acute or convalescent COVID-19. Both conserved end residues are part of each CDR3.

>TRBV7-6
CASSRGDYGYTF
>TRBV5-1
CASSQGAQGNTEAFF
>TRBV5-1
CASSSAPTSGGNNEQFF
>TRBV25-1
CASRTGPPNSPLHF
>TRBV3-1/TRBV3-2
CATSTGGGYGYTF
>TRBV30
CAWSVHSRHGYTF
>TRBV6-1
CASSEAPGSSYNEQFF
>TRBV3-1/TRBV3-2
CASTRGNSYEQYF
>TRBV5-4
CASSSRGLAGISYEQYF
>TRBV7-2
CASSSQGGTTEAFF
>TRBV29-1
CSVGGRRDTQYF
>TRBV19
CASRQGVRTGELFF
>TRBV5-4
CASSLRRVYGYTF
>TRBV28
CASSLWGAYGYTF
>TRBV5-1
CASSSSTDTQYF
>TRBV6-5
CASSYTGGDYGYTF
>TRBV7-9
CASSRPGTGSYEQYF
>TRBV6-1
CASSARGGGGVTDTQYF
>TRBV2
CASKPGISYEQYF
>TRBV6-5
CASSRGTGGLEKLFF
>TRBV29-1
CSAAGWNTEAFF
>TRBV7-2
CASSLEGQGGNTEAFF
>TRBV2
CASRTRGYNGNTIYF
>TRBV6-5
CASSPGTANSPLHF
>TRBV27
CASSLTPGTSRNIQYF
>TRBV9
CASSVASGLQETQYF
>TRBV7-2
CASSLDGGMNTEAFF
>TRBV28
CASSLATAYGYTF
>TRBV7-8
CASSLGQLTEAFF
>TRBV12-5
CASGLTTGLSNQPQHF
>TRBV30
CAWDREFKAFF
>TRBV2
CASSTGTGVQVGQPQHF
>TRBV11-2
CASSSYSNQPQHF
>TRBV30
CAWSPGGASMAEAFF
>TRBV20-1
CSASYRGTDTQYF
>TRBV2
CASSERRGAGGTEAFF
>TRBV6-6
CASSYGQGAYEQYF
>TRBV5-1
CASSPGTSRETQYF
>TRBV6-5
CASSFPGQEYTGELFF
>TRBV20-1
CSASDTGGYNQPQHF
>TRBV14
CASSPIGEDTQYF
>TRBV6-5
CASSYYGGGTDTQYF